Listed here are 15 T cell receptor beta chains from one sample, sequenced in a study of T cell responses to AZD1222 COVID-19 vaccine. Measured with immunoSEQ multiplex PCR; TCRdb has only the in-frame clones, and not every one. The profile shows over 150,000 clones, roughly nine tenths of them singletons. The sample consisted of peripheral blood, taken on day 0 of MenACWY control vaccination. The receptor set was obtained from an adult in good health.

This chain uses TRBV10-2 with TRBJ1-4; 9 nucleotides agree with TRBD1. V dropped 3 bases and J dropped 7; count of bases not matched to a gene: 3. The CDR3 totals 14 residues. Per the germline V gene, CDR1 is WSHSY and CDR2 is SAAADI. CDR3 residues: CASSEQGASEKLFF. The CDR3 DNA reads as TGCGCCAGCAGTGAACAGGGGGCATCTGAAAAACTGTTTTTT.

V usage is TRBV5-1 and J usage is TRBJ2-1; D is perhaps TRBD2 (5 bases). The CDR3 covers 16 residues. V lost 0 bases and J lost 3, with 13 bases in between. The germline CDR1 and CDR2 sequences are SGHRS and YFSETQ. In nucleotides, the CDR3 is TGCGCCAGCAGCTTGGGACTGGGAGCTTACTACAATGAGCAGTTCTTC. Its protein is CASSLGLGAYYNEQFF.

J is TRBJ1-2 and V is TRBV11-2; maybe TRBD1 (5 bases). V lost 5 bases and J lost 3, with 13 bases in between. CDR3 length: 14 amino acids. Germline V gene lookup returns CDR1 SGHAT and CDR2 FQNNGV. CDR3 coding DNA: TGTGCCAGCAGCACAACCCAGGGTTACTATGGCTACACCTTC. This sequence encodes CASSTTQGYYGYTF.

As regards this clone: One end of the junction fails to match germline, which may point to a read error. V gene TRBV5-4 combines with J gene TRBJ1-2, with 10 bases that match TRBD1. CDR3 length: 12 residues. Germline V gene data show CDR1 as SGHNT and CDR2 as YYREEE (reference sequence). CDR3 sequence reads: CASSLEGTGVNF. Here the CDR3 DNA reads TGTGCCAGCAGCTTGGAAGGGACAGGGGTTAACTTC.

V gene TRBV10-3 combines with J gene TRBJ1-5, with a tentative D call TRBD1 (6 bases). This CDR3 comprises 15 residues. The germline V and J ends were trimmed by 2 bases and 2 bases, with 10 bases remaining between them. CDR1 and CDR2 from the germline V gene are ENHRY and SYGVKD. The CDR3 nucleotides are TGTGCCATCAGTGAGAACCCAGGGGGCAATCAGCCCCAGCATTTT. As protein: CAISENPGGNQPQHF.

The J gene is TRBJ1-1, the V gene TRBV6-6, with 11 nucleotides matching TRBD1. The germline CDR1 and CDR2 sequences are MNHNY and SVGAGI (reference sequence). The CDR3 sequence is 17 residues long. The J segment lost 3 bases and the V segment lost 5 bases, leaving 11 bases of the junction unmatched. The chain's CDR3 is CASSLGQGARLDTEAFF. In DNA, the CDR3 is TGTGCCAGCAGTCTTGGACAGGGGGCGAGATTGGACACTGAAGCTTTCTTT.

This sequence joins TRBV5-1 and TRBJ1-1; no clear D gene. The V gene lost 0 bases and the J gene lost 4 bases, with 19 bases spanning the gap. Germline CDR1 reads SGHRS; CDR2 reads YFSETQ. The CDR3 is 17 residues long. The CDR3 sequence is CASSLAMGRALGTEAFF. The CDR3 coding sequence is TGCGCCAGCAGCTTGGCCATGGGGAGAGCACTAGGCACTGAAGCTTTCTTT.

The chain employs TRBV5-1 and TRBJ2-3; the D is unclear. Trimming removed 1 base at V and 0 bases at J, with 9 bases between. Germline CDR1 and CDR2: SGHRS and YFSETQ. This CDR3 region has 15 residues. CDR3 sequence: CASSLSPVSTDTQYF. For the CDR3, the DNA is TGCGCCAGCAGCTTGTCTCCAGTTAGCACAGATACGCAGTATTTT.

This clone showed up just once. The chain recombines TRBV7-2 with TRBJ2-1; 8 bases are a match to TRBD2. The CDR3 consists of 16 residues. J was trimmed by 2 bases and V by 1 base; bases with no gene match: 4. Germline assignment: CDR1 SGHTA and CDR2 FQGNSA. The CDR3 loop is CASSLVSGNPYNEQFF. The CDR3, as DNA: TGTGCCAGCAGCTTAGTTAGCGGGAACCCCTACAATGAGCAGTTCTTC. Using reference TRBV7-2 and TRBJ2-1 for the parts outside the CDR3, the full variable domain is GAGVSQSPSNKVTEKGKDVELRCDPISGHTALYWYRQSLGQGLEFLIYFQGNSAPDKSGLPSDRFSAERTGGSVSTLTIQRTQQEDSAVYLCASSLVSGNPYNEQFFGPGTRLTVL.

The chain employs TRBV28 and TRBJ2-1; no clear D gene. V was cut by 1 base and J by 6 bases, with 10 bases left in between. The CDR3 consists of 14 residues. Germline V gene sequence: CDR1 MDHEN, CDR2 SYDVKM. The CDR3 coding sequence is TGTGCCAGCAGTTTATACCCGGCTAGCAATGAGCAGTTCTTC. It specifies CASSLYPASNEQFF.

The chain joins TRBV27 to TRBJ1-2; TRBD1 matches 8 bases. The V gene's germline CDR1 is MNHEY and CDR2 SMNVEV (reference sequence). V was pared by 6 bases and J by 8 bases, with 8 bases of the junction left unmatched. The CDR3 sequence is 13 residues long. The CDR3 loop reads CASRTTGVYGYTF. In nucleotides, the CDR3 is TGTGCCAGCAGGACGACAGGGGTATACGGCTACACCTTC.

The J gene is TRBJ2-2, the V gene TRBV11-2; 14 nucleotides align to TRBD2. This CDR3 is 16 amino acids long. Germline CDR1 reads SGHAT; CDR2 reads FQNNGV. V was clipped by 5 bases and J by 4 bases; unmatched bases: 3. Here the CDR3 reads CASSTGTSGSTGELFF. CDR3 nucleotide sequence: TGTGCCAGCAGCACGGGGACTAGCGGGAGCACCGGGGAGCTGTTTTTT. The variable domain in full, completed from reference TRBV11-2 and TRBJ2-2, reads EAGVAQSPRYKIIEKRQSVAFWCNPISGHATLYWYQQILGQGPKLLIQFQNNGVVDDSQLPKDRFSAERLKGVDSTLKIQPAKLEDSAVYLCASSTGTSGSTGELFFGEGSRLTVL.

This clone has only a few counts. The genes are TRBV11-2 and TRBJ1-6; no clear D gene. The CDR3 contains 12 residues. V lost 7 bases and J 9 bases, leaving 10 bases between the germline ends. Germline CDR1 is SGHAT and CDR2 is FQNNGV. This CDR3 reads CASTLGRSPLHF. The DNA for the CDR3 is TGTGCCAGCACCCTCGGTCGTTCACCCCTCCACTTT.

This CDR3 reads CASSLDGNYGYTF. As DNA, the CDR3 is TGCGCCAGCAGCCTGGACGGGAACTATGGCTACACCTTC. The V and J genes are TRBV5-1 and TRBJ1-2; no definite D call. The CDR3 extends over 13 amino acids. The V end lost 4 bases, the J end lost 2 bases, and 9 bases lay between the germline ends. Per the germline V gene, CDR1 is SGHRS and CDR2 is YFSETQ. Variable domain in full (rest from reference TRBV5-1 and TRBJ1-2): KAGVTQTPRYLIKTRGQQVTLSCSPISGHRSVSWYQQTPGQGLQFLFEYFSETQRNKGNFPGRFSGRQFSNSRSEMNVSTLELGDSALYLCASSLDGNYGYTFGSGTRLTVV.

The J gene is TRBJ1-5, the V gene TRBV5-4; D ambiguous. Germline V gene data show CDR1 as SGHNT and CDR2 as YYREEE (reference sequence). V was shortened by 0 bases and J by 2 bases, with 9 bases between the two germline ends. The CDR3 loop spans 15 amino acids. In DNA form, the CDR3 reads TGTGCCAGCAGCTTGGTCCCTGGGGGCAATCAGCCCCAGCATTTT. It encodes CASSLVPGGNQPQHF.